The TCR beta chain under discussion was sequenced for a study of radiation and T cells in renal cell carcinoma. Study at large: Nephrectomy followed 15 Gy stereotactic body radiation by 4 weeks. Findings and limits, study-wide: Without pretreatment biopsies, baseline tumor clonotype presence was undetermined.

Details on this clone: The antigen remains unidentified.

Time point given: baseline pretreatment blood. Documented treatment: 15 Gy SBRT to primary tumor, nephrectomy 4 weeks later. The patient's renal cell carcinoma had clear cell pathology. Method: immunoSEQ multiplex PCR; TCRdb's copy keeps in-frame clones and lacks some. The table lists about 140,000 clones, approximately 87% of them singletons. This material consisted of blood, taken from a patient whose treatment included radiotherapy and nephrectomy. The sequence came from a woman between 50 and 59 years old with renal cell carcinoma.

Here the CDR3 reads CASSDGSFTDTQYF. As DNA, the CDR3 is TGTGCCAGCAGTGACGGCAGCTTCACAGATACGCAGTATTTT. The chain employs TRBV6-4 and TRBJ2-3, with D uncertain. Germline CDR1 and CDR2: MRHNA and SNTAGT. V was pared by 2 bases and J by 2 bases, with 8 bases between. The CDR3 is 14 amino acids.